This TCR beta chain was identified during a study of cytomegalovirus exposure and HLA in healthy donors. For the study at large: Among 150 million to 200 million T cells, an earlier analysis found around 100 million unique TCR beta sequences. From HLA-typed donors, an early data release held around 80 million unique TCRs. Study findings and constraints: Most TCRs appeared rarely, but some public TCRs recurred in many donors. In vitro checks showed that a few CMV-associated chains really do target CMV antigens.

This clone appeared a few times. Its antigen is currently unknown. PCR was performed using 60 Vbeta and 13 Jbeta primers. Some clones are missing from TCRdb's copy, which holds only in-frame ones; the method was immunoSEQ multiplex PCR. The table includes roughly 200,000 clones, over 80% detected once. The junction had 8 bases not matched to a gene; V was cut back by 2 bases and J by 6 bases. Germline V gene sequence: CDR1 SGDLS, CDR2 YYNGEE. The CDR3 length is 15 residues. The sequence came from a man aged 50-60 years in good health and CMV-seronegative. Sequences were obtained from PBMCs. The chain combines TRBV9 with TRBJ1-2; 9 nucleotides align to TRBD1. CDR3 protein: CASSVLGQGDHGYTF. CDR3 bases: TGTGCCAGCAGCGTTTTGGGACAGGGAGATCATGGCTACACCTTC.